This T cell receptor (beta chain) is drawn from a study of graft-versus-host responses after intestinal transplantation (dated by TCRdb to the early 2020s). For the study in its entirety: Recipients received multivisceral, liver-intestinal, or isolated intestinal transplants. All recipients received anti-thymocyte globulin induction followed by maintenance tacrolimus and steroids for approximately 3 years. After intestinal transplantation, graft-versus-host and host-versus-graft alloreactive T cell clones in the graft, circulation and bone marrow were tracked using bulk TCR-beta CDR3 sequencing. Alloreactive clones were identified by sequencing pre-transplant mixed lymphocyte reaction products and comparing these products with unstimulated pre-transplant donor and recipient T cells. Of the 20 to 30 intestinal transplant recipients enrolled in the cohort, one of whom was a retransplant, a few patients without pretransplant specimens were excluded. A peak of at least 4% donor T cells among recipient peripheral blood mononuclear cells was the definition used for donor T cell macrochimerism. Instead of going to the commercial service, samples from a few later patients were sequenced in-house on an Illumina MiSeq and processed with MiXCR.

Intraepithelial and lamina propria lymphocytes were isolated from graft specimens using dithiothreitol, EDTA incubations and collagenase D digestion. Bulk TCR-beta sequencing was performed on serial intestinal graft biopsy specimens collected as late as 600 days after transplant. Counted from cysteine to phenylalanine, this CDR3 has 13 amino acids. The retained sequence is limited to the CDR3, 39 bases, with the frame set at the first base. The germline V gene (reference sequence) supplies CDR1 GTSNPN and CDR2 SVGIG. V lost 7 bases and J lost 0 bases; the stretch between them is 13 bases long. In the case of this clone: The target of this receptor is not known. No base quality values were provided; no much bigger clone lies one nucleotide off.

The paper as a whole reports these results and caveats: Early after transplant, declines in HvG clones were associated with peak levels of circulating GvH clones. GvH clones turned up in recipient bone marrow, with some appearing earlier in ileal mucosa or blood, a pattern consistent with an intestinal mucosal origin. The relatively low number and heterogeneity of intestinal transplant patients limited the conclusions. High GvH to HvG T cell clonal ratios were observed in the allografts of patients with donor T cell macrochimerism.

Library generation was performed with the immunoSEQ multiplex PCR assay. For most patients, high-throughput TCR-beta CDR3 sequencing of genomic DNA was performed by Adaptive Biotechnologies. Per the source publication's procedure: Adaptive's ImmunoSEQ software was the source of the TCR sequencing data for around 20 patients, while a few other patients were processed with MiXCR and VDJtools. CDR3 nucleotide sequences shared by donor and recipient were removed because the origin of these sequences could not be assigned. To be classed as alloreactive, a clone needed at least 2-fold expansion over unstimulated cells and a minimum CFSE-low frequency of 0.002% (template counts) or 0.001% (read counts). Clones were considered mappable if detected in sequenced pre-transplant spleen, lymph node, or MLR CFSE-low populations of the donor or recipient. Cumulative frequency of alloreactive clones was calculated as a percentage of all sequences weighted by copy number. Not all clones reach the TCRdb copy of this immuneACCESS table, which keeps in-frame sequences only. Checked studies attribute under half of the gap to unresolved V genes and leave the rest unexplained. V and J calls and clone size are copied from that table; D and trimming were computed from the DNA. In all, the sample holds approximately 17,000 clones, and roughly 83% of those were seen once. Jointly, the top ten make up about 3.8% of the sample.

This specimen consisted of ileum tissue, obtained roughly 620 days after intestinal transplantation. The sequence joins TRBV30 to TRBJ2-7; the D call could be TRBD1 or TRBD2, with each sharing 5 bases. This receptor was identified in a human patient who received an intestinal transplant, so some T cells may come from the graft donor. The CDR3 amino acid sequence is: CAYAGTGSYEQYF. The DNA sequence follows: TGTGCCTACGCCGGGACGGGCTCCTACGAGCAGTACTTC.